The clone carrying this TCR beta chain was counted a few times. The record originates from a study of T cells in Graves' hyperthyroidism and ophthalmopathy. Germline V gene data show CDR1 as MNHNS and CDR2 as SASEGT. Trimming removed 5 bases at V and 0 bases at J, with 11 bases between. The CDR3 covers 15 residues. RNA transcripts yielded amplified TCR beta CDR3 regions. The HTBI primer set served for first-round RT-PCR of the TCR CDR3. TCRdb redid the calling of the multiplex PCR reads with MiXCR, one entry per CDR3 protein. Here the sample spans under 550,000 distinct CDR3 sequences, about 20% being singletons.

The rearrangement joins TRBV6-1 to TRBJ2-4; TRBD2 is a possible D gene (7 bases). The specimen was blood. This TCR came from a man between 35 and 55 years old with Graves' ophthalmopathy. The CDR3 DNA reads as TGTGCCAGCAGTTGGGGGGGCCTAGCCAAAAACATTCAGTACTTC. Amino acid sequence: CASSWGGLAKNIQYF.